The next 10 T cell receptor beta chains were all read from a single sample in a study of regulatory T cells in long-lasting Graves disease. Time point defined: newly diagnosed GD, antithyroid drugs for less than 3 months. The TCR library used RNA extracted from PBMCs. Researchers made TCR beta libraries by using iRepertoire HTBI primers and running Arm-PCR on CDR3 regions. MiXCR, run by TCRdb on the multiplex PCR reads, gives a single entry per CDR3 protein. The table has approximately 400,000 distinct CDR3 sequences, 14% to 15% seen once. These sequences were also reported in another study, on T cells in Graves' hyperthyroidism and ophthalmopathy.

Here the sequenced sample was peripheral blood mononuclear cells (PBMCs), taken at new diagnosis, from a patient treated with antithyroid drugs. The receptors stem from a woman aged 25 to 39 with Graves disease.

This clonotype occurred many times. This sequence joins TRBV7-9 and TRBJ2-1; D is perhaps TRBD1 (7 bases). Per the germline V gene, CDR1 is SEHNR and CDR2 is FQNEAQ (reference sequence). This CDR3 has 16 amino acids. V lost 3 bases to trimming and J lost 0 bases, with 12 bases between them. CDR3 residues: CASSFGGGRSYNEQFF. The CDR3, as DNA: TGTGCCAGCAGCTTCGGAGGGGGCCGCTCCTACAATGAGCAGTTCTTC.

This clonotype was counted many times. V gene TRBV9 combines with J gene TRBJ1-2; D possibly corresponds to TRBD1 (5 bases). The CDR3 has 15 amino acids. Between the trimmed V and J ends, which lost 0 bases and 3 bases, there was a span of 12 bases. Germline loops: CDR1 SGDLS, CDR2 YYNGEE. CDR3 DNA: TGTGCCAGCAGCGTAGAGGACAAGGGGCACTATGGCTACACCTTC. Residues: CASSVEDKGHYGYTF.

In its sample, this clonotype was seen a few times. The chain is built from TRBV6-1 and TRBJ1-2; TRBD1 is a possible D gene (5 bases). This CDR3 is 13 amino acids long. Trimming cost V 7 bases and J 5 bases, with 14 bases left between them. Looked up from germline, CDR1 is MNHNS and CDR2 is SASEGT. The CDR3 nucleotides read TGTGCCAGCAACCGCGGGGGGGGTTATGGCTACACCTTC. Protein sequence: CASNRGGGYGYTF.

This clonotype was recorded a few times. The chain uses TRBV18 and TRBJ1-5; D ambiguous. The CDR3 length is 17 residues. The germline gives CDR1 KGHSH, CDR2 LQKENI. V lost 4 bases and J lost 5, with 21 bases in between. CDR3 in DNA: TGTGCCAGCTCACAGACTAGGGTTATTAACTCAGATCAGCCCCAGCATTTT. As protein: CASSQTRVINSDQPQHF.

There are many counts of this clonotype. The chain carries TRBV7-9 and TRBJ2-7; 7 bases match TRBD1. From germline, CDR1 is SEHNR and CDR2 FQNEAQ (reference sequence). The CDR3 extends over 14 amino acids. V shed 7 bases and J 2 bases; nucleotides not matched to a gene: 8. The CDR3 region is CASNARDSTYEQYF. For the CDR3, the DNA is TGTGCCAGCAACGCCCGGGACAGCACCTACGAGCAGTACTTC.

This clonotype was seen ten or more times. The chain recombines TRBV2 with TRBJ1-1; 9 bases match TRBD1. CDR1 is SNHLY, CDR2 FYNNEI, per germline. V lost 5 bases, J lost 4 bases, and 5 bases stayed unmatched. The CDR3 loop spans 14 amino acids. The CDR3 DNA reads as TGTGCCAGCAGTCTAACAGGGGGCCCCACTGAAGCTTTCTTT. It specifies CASSLTGGPTEAFF.

This clonotype has just a few counts. The V and J genes are TRBV11-3 and TRBJ2-7; tentative D call: TRBD2 (6 bases). Germline assignment: CDR1 SGHNT and CDR2 YENEEA. Trimming took 2 bases from V and 0 from J, leaving 20 bases between them. The CDR3 is 18 residues long. CDR3 protein: CASSLSDGSAQSSYEQYF. The CDR3 DNA reads TGTGCCAGCAGCTTATCGGACGGGAGCGCTCAGAGCTCCTACGAGCAGTACTTC.

This clonotype has just a few counts. The genes are TRBV9 and TRBJ1-6; D is undetermined. V was clipped by 3 bases and J by 7 bases, with 8 bases between them. Germline loops: CDR1 SGDLS, CDR2 YYNGEE. This CDR3 has 13 amino acids. CDR3 in amino acids: CASSAAGNSPLHF. The CDR3 coding sequence is TGTGCCAGCAGCGCGGCGGGGAATTCACCCCTCCACTTT.

The chain links TRBV7-3 to TRBJ2-7, with 10 nucleotides matching TRBD2. J gave up 0 bases and V 5 bases, and 13 bases lay outside the gene matches. Germline V CDR1 and CDR2: SGHTA, FQGTGA. This CDR3 region has 18 residues. The CDR3 DNA follows: TGTGCCAGCAGCACCTCAACTAGCGGGACCTACTCCTCCTACGAGCAGTACTTC. Amino acids: CASSTSTSGTYSSYEQYF.

This clonotype was found once. J is TRBJ1-1 and V is TRBV28; no firm D call. The V end was cut by 2 bases, the J end by 7 bases, with 11 bases between. This CDR3 has 13 residues. From germline, CDR1 is MDHEN and CDR2 SYDVKM. The CDR3 DNA reads TGTGCCAGCAGTTTAGCGGGAGCCCGTGAAGCTTTCTTT. Protein: CASSLAGAREAFF.